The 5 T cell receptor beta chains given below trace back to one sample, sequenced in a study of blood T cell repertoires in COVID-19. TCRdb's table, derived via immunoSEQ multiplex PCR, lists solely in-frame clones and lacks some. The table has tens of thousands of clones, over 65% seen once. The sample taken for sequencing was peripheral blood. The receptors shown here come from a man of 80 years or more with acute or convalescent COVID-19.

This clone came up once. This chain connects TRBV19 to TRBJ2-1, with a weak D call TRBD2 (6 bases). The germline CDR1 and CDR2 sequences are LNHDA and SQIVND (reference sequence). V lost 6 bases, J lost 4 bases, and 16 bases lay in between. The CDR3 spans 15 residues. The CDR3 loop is CASRKLAAGYNEQFF. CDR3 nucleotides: TGTGCCAGTAGAAAACTAGCTGCGGGTTACAATGAGCAGTTCTTC.

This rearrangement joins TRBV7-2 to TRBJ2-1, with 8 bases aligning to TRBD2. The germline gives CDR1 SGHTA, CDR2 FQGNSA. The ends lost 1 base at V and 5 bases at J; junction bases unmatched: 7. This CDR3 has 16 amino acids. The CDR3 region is CASSLDPSGRNNEQFF. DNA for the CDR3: TGTGCCAGCAGCTTAGACCCTAGCGGGCGAAACAATGAGCAGTTCTTC.

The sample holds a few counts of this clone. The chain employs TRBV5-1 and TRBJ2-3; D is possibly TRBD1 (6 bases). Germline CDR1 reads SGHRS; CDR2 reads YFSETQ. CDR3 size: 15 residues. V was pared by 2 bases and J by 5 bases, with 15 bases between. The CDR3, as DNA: TGCGCCAGCAGCTTACAGGGATTAGAAGGAGATACGCAGTATTTT. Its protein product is CASSLQGLEGDTQYF.

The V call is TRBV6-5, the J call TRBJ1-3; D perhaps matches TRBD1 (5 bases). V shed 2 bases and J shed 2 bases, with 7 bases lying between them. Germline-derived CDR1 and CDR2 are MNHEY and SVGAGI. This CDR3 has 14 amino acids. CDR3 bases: TGTGCCAGCAGTTACAGGGGTCCTGGAAACACCATATATTTT. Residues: CASSYRGPGNTIYF.

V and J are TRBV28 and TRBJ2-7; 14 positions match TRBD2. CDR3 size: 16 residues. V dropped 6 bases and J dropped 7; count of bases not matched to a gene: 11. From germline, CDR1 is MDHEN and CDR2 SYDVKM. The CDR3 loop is CASSSPTSGRAGEQYF. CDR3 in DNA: TGTGCCAGCAGCTCCCCGACTAGCGGGAGGGCCGGGGAGCAGTACTTC.